This T cell receptor beta chain appears in the sequencing data of a study of blood T cell repertoires in COVID-19. The protocol was immunoSEQ multiplex PCR, while the TCRdb copy is restricted to in-frame clones and leaves out a portion. This table holds about 260,000 clones, about 88% found once. To note about this clone: The same CDR3 also results from other DNA sequences found in this sample.

This receptor was obtained from a man aged 18 to 29 with active or convalescent COVID-19. What was sequenced was peripheral blood.

The CDR3 loop reads CAWSVRGNQPQHF. DNA for the CDR3: TGTGCCTGGAGTGTGAGGGGGAATCAGCCCCAGCATTTT. The rearrangement links TRBV30 to TRBJ1-5, with D perhaps matching TRBD1 (6 bases). The CDR3 runs 13 residues. V was trimmed by 0 bases and J by 4 bases, leaving 7 bases between them. Per the germline V gene, CDR1 is GTSNPN and CDR2 is SVGIG (reference sequence).